Sample share makes the clone carrying this T cell receptor (delta chain) medium-sized. It may be a read error: a sequence one base away is much more abundant. The sample contains more than one DNA sequence encoding this CDR3. The sample comes from a study of gamma-delta chains in newborns, infants, children. On the study more broadly: Microbial exposure reportedly drives polyclonal innate γδ T cell expansion after birth.

The trim removed 0 bases at V and 1 base at J, leaving 5 bases unmatched. Germline V gene lookup returns CDR1 GEAIGNYY and CDR2 EKD. This CDR3 has 18 amino acids. TCRdb re-identified clones in the reads via CATT. Of under 8,000 delta-chain clones listed, 2% to 2.5% are singletons. The TCR sequence derives from a child who was a newborn, infant or young child, either healthy, febrile or measles-vaccinated (not recorded which). Material for sequencing was blood. The chain recombines TRDV2 with TRDJ3, with 7 bases fitting TRDD3. CDR3 bases: TGTGCCTGTGACACCGGGGGATCCGCGTCCTGGGACACCCGACAGATGTTTTTC. As protein: CACDTGGSASWDTRQMFF.